Shown below are 25 T cell receptor beta chains from a single sample sequenced in a study of cutaneous CD30+ T cell lymphoproliferative disorder and hepatitis E. Produced via immunoSEQ multiplex PCR; TCRdb's table is partial and in-frame only. There are around 7,000 clones in the sample; just under 75% occur only once, and more than 0.9% lies in the top ten. Material: blood. The receptors originated from a human donor with a cutaneous T cell lymphoproliferative disorder associated with hepatitis E virus.

The rearrangement uses TRBV4-1 and TRBJ1-2, with 8 bases identical to TRBD1. The CDR3 contains 15 residues. Germline values: CDR1 MGHRA, CDR2 YSYEKL. Losses at the gene ends were 3 bases for V and 8 bases for J; bases not matched to a gene: 11. The CDR3 region has the DNA TGCGCCAGCAGCCAGGGGACAGGTAGTTCTGAAGGCTACACCTTC. This translates into CASSQGTGSSEGYTF.

The gene calls are TRBV19 and TRBJ2-5; 7 nucleotides align to TRBD1. CDR1 is LNHDA and CDR2 is SQIVND in the germline V gene (reference sequence). The CDR3 consists of 15 residues. The ends lost 4 bases at V and 5 bases at J; junction bases unmatched: 10. In DNA, the CDR3 is TGTGCCAGTAGTACTTTACCTCAGACAGGGGAGACCCAGTACTTC. Its protein is CASSTLPQTGETQYF.

The chain couples TRBV7-2 to TRBJ2-1; unclear D gene. V was clipped by 1 base and J by 7 bases, with 14 bases between them. Germline V CDR1 and CDR2: SGHTA, FQGNSA. The CDR3 sequence is 15 residues long. The CDR3 sequence is CASSLDPGLKNEQFF. CDR3 bases: TGTGCCAGCAGCTTAGATCCGGGCCTAAAGAATGAGCAGTTCTTC.

In its sample, this clone was seen a few times. The genes are TRBV30 and TRBJ1-1, with D unclear. CDR3 length: 12 residues. The V end was cut by 3 bases, the J end by 3 bases, with 8 bases between. Per germline, CDR1 GTSNPN and CDR2 SVGIG (reference sequence). The CDR3 DNA follows: TGTGCCTGGAGGACGGGGTACACTGAAGCTTTCTTT. Its translation is CAWRTGYTEAFF.

The chain has TRBV10-3 and TRBJ2-1; no clear D. Trimming took 6 bases from V and 0 from J, leaving 15 bases between them. The length of the CDR3 is 16 residues. Germline CDR1 is ENHRY and CDR2 is SYGVKD. The CDR3: CAISDPPTSSYNEQFF. In DNA form, the CDR3 reads TGTGCCATCAGCGATCCTCCTACGAGCTCCTACAATGAGCAGTTCTTC.

This CDR3 reads CASSRATSGRAGDEQYF. CDR3 DNA sequence: TGTGCCAGCAGCCGCGCGACTAGCGGGAGGGCCGGAGACGAGCAGTACTTC. The chain joins TRBV9 to TRBJ2-7, with 14 bases matching TRBD2. The CDR3 is 17 amino acids. CDR1 is SGDLS and CDR2 is YYNGEE in the germline V gene. The V segment lost 4 bases and the J segment 5 bases; nucleotides outside the gene matches: 11.

V and J are TRBV4-2 and TRBJ2-2; tentative D call: TRBD2 (6 bases). Germline V gene lookup returns CDR1 LGHNA and CDR2 YNFKEQ. The CDR3 consists of 19 residues. V shed 2 bases and J shed 0 bases, with 19 bases lying between them. CDR3 in amino acids: CASSQLLGGRGSNTGELFF. The DNA for the CDR3 is TGTGCCAGCAGCCAATTATTGGGGGGACGGGGGTCGAACACCGGGGAGCTGTTTTTT.

The chain employs TRBV19 and TRBJ2-5; either TRBD1 or TRBD2 may fit D (5 bases each). Looked up from germline, CDR1 is LNHDA and CDR2 is SQIVND (reference sequence). The CDR3 is 15 amino acids. Trimming pared 4 bases from V and 2 bases from J, leaving 14 bases between. CDR3 in amino acids: CASSSPPEGQETQYF. DNA of the CDR3: TGTGCCAGTAGTAGCCCCCCAGAGGGGCAAGAGACCCAGTACTTC.

This rearrangement joins TRBV30 to TRBJ2-2, with D unclear. Deletions cut 0 bases from V and 0 bases from J, with 2 bases between. Germline V gene lookup returns CDR1 GTSNPN and CDR2 SVGIG (reference sequence). The CDR3 has 13 residues. CDR3 sequence (DNA): TGTGCCTGGAGTGTAGCGAACACCGGGGAGCTGTTTTTT. This gives the protein CAWSVANTGELFF.

This chain links TRBV28 with TRBJ1-4; D gene ambiguous. The germline V gene has CDR1 MDHEN and CDR2 SYDVKM. CDR3 length: 14 residues. V lost 3 bases to trimming and J lost 8 bases, with 13 bases between them. DNA of the CDR3: TGTGCCAGCAGTTTCAGTTTTCCTCCCGAAAAACTGTTTTTT. It encodes CASSFSFPPEKLFF.

The CDR3 DNA reads TGTGCCAGCAGCTTGGCCGGGACAGGGGTCTACGAGCAGTACTTC. Protein product: CASSLAGTGVYEQYF. The chain carries TRBV5-6 and TRBJ2-7, with TRBD1 matching 10 bases. The CDR3 sequence is 15 residues long. Trimming at V came to 0 bases and at J to 3 bases, leaving 3 bases not matched to a gene. Germline V gene sequence: CDR1 SGHDT, CDR2 YYEEEE.

The chain recombines TRBV6-1 with TRBJ1-2; D may be TRBD1 (6 bases). With 5 bases removed from V and 1 base from J, the gap between germline ends came to 14 bases. CDR3 size: 15 residues. Germline V gene lookup returns CDR1 MNHNS and CDR2 SASEGT. CDR3 sequence: CASSSTGNLNYGYTF. CDR3 DNA sequence: TGTGCCAGCAGTTCCACAGGGAACCTTAACTATGGCTACACCTTC.

The gene calls are TRBV30 and TRBJ1-6; no firm D call. Trimming removed 0 bases from V and 7 bases from J, with 7 bases in between. CDR1 is GTSNPN and CDR2 is SVGIG in the germline V gene (reference sequence). This CDR3 is built from 13 residues. In DNA form, the CDR3 reads TGTGCCTGGAGTGTGGCACAGAATTCACCCCTCCACTTT. Translating gives CAWSVAQNSPLHF. Using reference TRBV30 and TRBJ1-6 for the parts outside the CDR3, the full variable domain is SQTIHQWPATLVQPVGSPLSLECTVEGTSNPNLYWYRQAAGRGLQLLFYSVGIGQISSEVPQNLSASRPQDRQFILSSKKLLLSDSGFYLCAWSVAQNSPLHFGNGTRLTVT.

The CDR3 sequence: CASSLGAYNEQFF. The CDR3 DNA follows: TGTGCCAGCAGCCTGGGGGCGTACAATGAGCAGTTCTTC. The rearrangement links TRBV6-6 to TRBJ2-1, with TRBD1 as a possible D gene (6 bases). V gave up 6 bases and J gave up 4 bases, with 10 bases separating them. Germline-derived CDR1 and CDR2 are MNHNY and SVGAGI (reference sequence). The CDR3 spans 13 residues.

V and J are TRBV9 and TRBJ2-7, with TRBD2 matching 7 bases. Per the germline V gene, CDR1 is SGDLS and CDR2 is YYNGEE. The ends lost 4 bases at V and 5 bases at J; junction bases unmatched: 9. The length of the CDR3 is 14 residues. CDR3 residues: CASSTGGGANEQYF. The CDR3 bases are TGTGCCAGCAGCACCGGGGGAGGGGCGAACGAGCAGTACTTC.

J is TRBJ1-2 and V is TRBV18, with 7 bases identical to TRBD1. This CDR3 spans 16 amino acids. With V trimmed by 3 bases and J by 0 bases, 7 bases remained unmatched. Per the germline V gene, CDR1 is KGHSH and CDR2 is LQKENI. The CDR3 DNA is TGTGCCAGCTCACCTGACGGGGGGACAGCTAACTATGGCTACACCTTC. Protein product: CASSPDGGTANYGYTF.

The chain joins TRBV6-1 to TRBJ2-5; D ambiguous. The V end was cut by 3 bases, the J end by 7 bases, with 21 bases between. The germline V gene has CDR1 MNHNS and CDR2 SASEGT. The CDR3 covers 16 residues. CDR3 sequence (DNA): TGTGCCAGCAGTGACCCCCAGGTATCCCGTTACGGGACCCAGTACTTC. Translation: CASSDPQVSRYGTQYF.

This chain connects TRBV7-9 to TRBJ1-6; no reliable D call. Trimming removed 5 bases from V and 11 bases from J, with 16 bases in between. Germline V gene data show CDR1 as SEHNR and CDR2 as FQNEAQ (reference sequence). The CDR3 runs 14 residues. The CDR3: CASSRSSGQTPLHF. In DNA form, the CDR3 reads TGTGCCAGCAGCCGATCAAGCGGCCAAACACCCCTCCACTTT.

This sequence joins TRBV5-6 and TRBJ2-5; TRBD2 aligns across 8 bases. J lost 5 bases, V lost 6 bases, and 15 bases had no gene match. Germline CDR1 SGHDT, CDR2 YYEEEE. This CDR3 spans 16 amino acids. DNA for the CDR3: TGTGCCAGCATCCGGGGGGGTACCGAGATGTTGGAGACCCAGTACTTC. It is translated as CASIRGGTEMLETQYF.

The chain carries TRBV6-6 and TRBJ1-5, with D hard to call. CDR1 MNHNY and CDR2 SVGAGI come from the germline V gene (reference sequence). Trimming stripped 7 bases from V and 0 bases from J, with 13 bases between. The CDR3 loop spans 15 amino acids. The CDR3 sequence: CASTPFRDSNQPQHF. The CDR3 region has the DNA TGTGCCAGCACCCCCTTCAGAGATAGCAATCAGCCCCAGCATTTT.

J is TRBJ2-1 and V is TRBV28; possible D gene TRBD2, 6 bases. V gave up 4 bases and J gave up 2 bases, with 21 bases separating them. Germline V CDR1 and CDR2: MDHEN, SYDVKM. This CDR3 spans 18 amino acids. The CDR3 is CASSSLMVAETPYNEQFF. The CDR3 DNA sequence: TGTGCCAGCAGTTCTCTTATGGTAGCGGAGACACCCTACAATGAGCAGTTCTTC. The complete variable domain, with remaining parts taken from reference TRBV28 and TRBJ2-1, reads DVKVTQSSRYLVKRTGEKVFLECVQDMDHENMFWYRQDPGLGLRLIYFSYDVKMKEKGDIPEGYSVSREKKERFSLILESASTNQTSMYLCASSSLMVAETPYNEQFFGPGTRLTVL.

The CDR3 DNA reads as TGTGCCAGCAGCCCCGGCTCCGTCGGAGAGACCCAGTACTTC. The encoded protein is CASSPGSVGETQYF. The chain combines TRBV7-3 with TRBJ2-5, with D uncertain. The germline V and J ends were trimmed by 5 bases and 4 bases, with 14 bases remaining between them. The CDR3 runs to 14 residues. Germline assignment: CDR1 SGHTA and CDR2 FQGTGA. Complete variable domain (other parts from reference TRBV7-3 and TRBJ2-5): GAGVSQTPSNKVTEKGKYVELRCDPISGHTALYWYRQSLGQGPEFLIYFQGTGAADDSGLPNDRFFAVRPEGSVSTLKIQRTERGDSAVYLCASSPGSVGETQYFGPGTRLLVL.

The chain recombines TRBV30 with TRBJ2-5; a weak D match, TRBD1 (7 bases). Trimming took 3 bases from V and 2 from J, leaving 13 bases between them. From germline, CDR1 is GTSNPN and CDR2 SVGIG (reference sequence). The CDR3 has 14 amino acids. Here the CDR3 DNA reads TGTGCCTGGAGGGAACAGGGGAGGCAAGAGACCCAGTACTTC. Protein: CAWREQGRQETQYF.

This clone turned up a few times. This chain links TRBV21-1 with TRBJ1-6; TRBD1 is the table's D call and was not checked against the DNA. TRBV21-1 is a recognized pseudogene. This CDR3 comprises 16 residues. DNA for the CDR3: TGTGCCAGCAGCAAAGACAGGGGGAACAATAATTCACCCCTCCACTTT. Protein: CASSKDRGNNNSPLHF.

This clone appeared once. The chain recombines TRBV20-1 with TRBJ2-5; D remains unclear. Germline CDR1 and CDR2: DFQATT and SNEGSKA (reference sequence). CDR3 size: 11 residues. The ends were cut back, 2 bases at V and 5 bases at J, with 6 bases in the middle. The CDR3, as DNA: TGCAGTGCTAGAATCGCCGAGACCCAGTACTTC. This codes for CSARIAETQYF.